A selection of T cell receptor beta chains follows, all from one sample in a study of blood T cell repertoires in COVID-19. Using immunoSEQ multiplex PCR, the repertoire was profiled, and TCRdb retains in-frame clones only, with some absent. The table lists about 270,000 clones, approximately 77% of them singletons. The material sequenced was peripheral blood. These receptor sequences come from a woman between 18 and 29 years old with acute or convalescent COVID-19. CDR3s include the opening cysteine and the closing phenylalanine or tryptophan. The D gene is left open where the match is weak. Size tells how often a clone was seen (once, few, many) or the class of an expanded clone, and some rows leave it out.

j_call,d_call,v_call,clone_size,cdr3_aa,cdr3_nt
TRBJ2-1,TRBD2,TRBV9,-,CASSVAGGPGLDEQFF,TGTGCCAGCAGCGTAGCGGGAGGGCCAGGTTTGGATGAGCAGTTCTTC
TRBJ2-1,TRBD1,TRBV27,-,CASSTRDRGRPSYNEQFF,TGTGCCAGCAGTACGAGGGACAGGGGGCGCCCCTCCTACAATGAGCAGTTCTTC
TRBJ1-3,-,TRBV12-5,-,CASGTLWESSSSGNTIYF,TGTGCTAGTGGTACCCTTTGGGAGAGCTCCAGCTCTGGAAACACCATATATTTT
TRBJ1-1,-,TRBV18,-,CASSPSEGYTEAFF,TGTGCCAGCTCACCAAGCGAGGGTTACACTGAAGCTTTCTTT
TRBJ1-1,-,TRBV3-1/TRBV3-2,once,CASSRGDSNTEAFF,TGTGCCAGCAGCCGGGGGGACTCTAACACTGAAGCTTTCTTT
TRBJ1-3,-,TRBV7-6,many,CASSLDRGSGNTIYF,TGTGCCAGCAGCTTAGATCGGGGTTCTGGAAACACCATATATTTT
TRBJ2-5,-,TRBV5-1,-,CASSLARGEETQYF,TGCGCCAGCAGCTTGGCCCGGGGAGAAGAGACCCAGTACTTC
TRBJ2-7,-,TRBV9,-,CASSVGYSSYEQYF,TGTGCCAGCAGCGTAGGCTACAGCTCCTACGAGCAGTACTTC
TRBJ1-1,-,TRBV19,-,CASSIDEGTTEAFF,TGTGCCAGTAGTATAGATGAGGGCACCACTGAAGCTTTCTTT
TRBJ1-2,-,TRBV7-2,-,CASSLGGPNYGYTF,TGTGCCAGCAGCTTAGGCGGGCCTAACTATGGCTACACCTTC
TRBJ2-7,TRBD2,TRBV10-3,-,CAISDGGSNHEQYF,TGTGCCATCAGTGACGGGGGGTCAAACCACGAGCAGTACTTC
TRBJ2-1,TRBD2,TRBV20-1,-,CSASPGLAGVIDEQFF,TGCAGTGCTAGTCCCGGACTAGCGGGAGTAATAGATGAGCAGTTCTTC
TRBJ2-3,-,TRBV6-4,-,CASLRKNRDTCTDTQYF,TGTGCCAGCCTAAGAAAAAACCGGGACACCTGCACAGATACGCAGTATTTT
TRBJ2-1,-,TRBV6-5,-,CASTARTYNEQFF,TGTGCCAGCACGGCCAGGACCTACAATGAGCAGTTCTTC
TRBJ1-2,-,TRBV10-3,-,CAISDRTAQANYGYTF,TGTGCCATCAGTGATAGGACAGCGCAAGCTAACTATGGCTACACCTTC
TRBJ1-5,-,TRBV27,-,CASSLVRNNQPQHF,TGTGCCAGCAGTTTAGTGCGAAACAATCAGCCCCAGCATTTT
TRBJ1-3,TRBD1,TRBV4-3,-,CASSQTTGQGAGNTIYF,TGCGCCAGCAGCCAGACTACAGGACAGGGGGCGGGAAACACCATATATTTT
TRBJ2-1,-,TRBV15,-,CATSRGDGLIDNEQFF,TGTGCCACCAGCAGAGGGGACGGACTAATCGACAATGAGCAGTTCTTC